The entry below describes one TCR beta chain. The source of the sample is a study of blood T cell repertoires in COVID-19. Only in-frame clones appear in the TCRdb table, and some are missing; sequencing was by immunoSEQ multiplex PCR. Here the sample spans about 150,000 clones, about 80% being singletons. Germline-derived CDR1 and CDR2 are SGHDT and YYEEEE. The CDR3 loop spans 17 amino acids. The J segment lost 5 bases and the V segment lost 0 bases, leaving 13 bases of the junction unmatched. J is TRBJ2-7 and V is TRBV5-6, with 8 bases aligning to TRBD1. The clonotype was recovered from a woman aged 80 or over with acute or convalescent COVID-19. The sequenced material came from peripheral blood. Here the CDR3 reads CASSLGLRAGGRDEQYF. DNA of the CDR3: TGTGCCAGCAGCTTGGGATTACGAGCAGGGGGCCGCGACGAGCAGTACTTC.